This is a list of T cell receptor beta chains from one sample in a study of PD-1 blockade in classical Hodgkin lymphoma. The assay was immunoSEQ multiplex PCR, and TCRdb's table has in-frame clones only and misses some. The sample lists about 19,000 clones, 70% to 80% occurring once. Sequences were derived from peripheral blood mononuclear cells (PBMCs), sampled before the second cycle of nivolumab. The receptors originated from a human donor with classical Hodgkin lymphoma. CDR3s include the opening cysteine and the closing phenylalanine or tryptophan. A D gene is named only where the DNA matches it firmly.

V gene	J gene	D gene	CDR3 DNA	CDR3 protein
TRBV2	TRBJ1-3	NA	TGTGCCACCAGTGGCAGTGGAAACACCATATATTTT	CATSGSGNTIYF
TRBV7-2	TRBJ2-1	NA	TGTGCCAGCAGCTCCCTGGGGGAATCCTACAATGAGCAGTTCTTC	CASSSLGESYNEQFF
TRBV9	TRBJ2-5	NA	TGTGCCAGCAGCGGCGGCGGCCAAGAGACCCAGTACTTC	CASSGGGQETQYF
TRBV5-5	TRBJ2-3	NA	TGTGCCAGCAGTCCCTGGGCCGCAGGGGCTAGCACAGATACGCAGTATTTT	CASSPWAAGASTDTQYF
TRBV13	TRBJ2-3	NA	TGTGCCAGCAGCTTAGAACGGCGGGGAGATACGCAGTATTTT	CASSLERRGDTQYF
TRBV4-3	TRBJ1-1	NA	TGCGCCAGCAGCCAATTTTGGGGTAACACTGAAGCTTTCTTT	CASSQFWGNTEAFF
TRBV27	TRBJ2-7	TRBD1	TGTGCCAGCAGGGAAGGAAACCGGGACAGATTCTACGAGCAGTACTTC	CASREGNRDRFYEQYF
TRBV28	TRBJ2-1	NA	TGTGCCATCGGCCTCCCTATCAGCTCCTACAATGAGCAGTTCTTC	CAIGLPISSYNEQFF
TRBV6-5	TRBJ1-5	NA	TGTGCCAGCAGTTACTCGCAGGGCAATCAGCCCCAGCATTTT	CASSYSQGNQPQHF
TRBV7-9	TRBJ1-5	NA	TGTGCCAGCAGCTTAGGGGAAGCATATAGCAATCAGCCCCAGCATTTT	CASSLGEAYSNQPQHF
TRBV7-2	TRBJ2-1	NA	TGTGCCAGCAGCTTAGTCCCAGGGACCCATGAGCAGTTCTTC	CASSLVPGTHEQFF
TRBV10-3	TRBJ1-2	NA	TGTGCCATCAGTGACAGAACTAACTATGGCTACACCTTC	CAISDRTNYGYTF
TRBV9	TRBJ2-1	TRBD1	TGTGCCAGCAGCCCTGGGACAGGCTTCAATGAGCAGTTCTTC	CASSPGTGFNEQFF